The present T cell receptor (beta chain) was sequenced within a study of T cells after posttransplantation cyclophosphamide. Ten or more counts support this clone. The antigen is unknown. General observations from the study: Donor CD8+ memory clones often dominated recipient blood repertoires at later times.

Per the germline V gene, CDR1 is LGHNA and CDR2 is YSLEER. V gave up 0 bases and J gave up 7 bases; unmatched junction bases: 8. This CDR3 has 16 residues. Here immunoSEQ multiplex PCR was the method, and the copy in TCRdb shows in-frame clones only, minus some. Altogether roughly 7,000 clones were found in the sample, and no singletons occur. Cyclophosphamide on days +3 and +4 followed busulfan-fludarabine conditioning and a marrow graft. The chain has TRBV4-3 and TRBJ2-2; 7 nucleotides agree with TRBD2. The TCR originated in a female patient in her 50s who received an allogeneic stem cell transplant from an unrelated donor, was CMV-positive, and had acute GVHD only. Some T cells may trace back to the graft donor. The specimen was PBMCs, collected after allogeneic stem cell transplant with posttransplant cyclophosphamide. The CDR3, as DNA: TGCGCCAGCAGCCAAGATAGGGGACTATTCAGCGGGGAGCTGTTTTTT. This codes for CASSQDRGLFSGELFF.